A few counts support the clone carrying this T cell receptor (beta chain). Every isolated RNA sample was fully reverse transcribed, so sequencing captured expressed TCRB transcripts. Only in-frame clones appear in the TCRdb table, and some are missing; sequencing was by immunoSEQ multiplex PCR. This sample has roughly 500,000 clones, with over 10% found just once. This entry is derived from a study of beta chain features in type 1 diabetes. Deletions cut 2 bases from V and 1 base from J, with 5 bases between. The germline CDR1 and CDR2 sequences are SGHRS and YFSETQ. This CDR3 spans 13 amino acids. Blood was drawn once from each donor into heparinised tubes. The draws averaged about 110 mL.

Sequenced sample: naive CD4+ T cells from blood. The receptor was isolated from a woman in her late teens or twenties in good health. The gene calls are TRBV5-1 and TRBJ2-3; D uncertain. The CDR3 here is CASSFDGTDTQYF. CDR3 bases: TGCGCCAGCAGCTTCGATGGCACAGATACGCAGTATTTT. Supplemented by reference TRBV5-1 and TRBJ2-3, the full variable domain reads KAGVTQTPRYLIKTRGQQVTLSCSPISGHRSVSWYQQTPGQGLQFLFEYFSETQRNKGNFPGRFSGRQFSNSRSEMNVSTLELGDSALYLCASSFDGTDTQYFGPGTRLTVL.